Here is one TCR beta chain with its context. Its binding antigen is unknown. Per-base quality was not reported, and no clone a single base away is much larger than it. All of the isolated RNA was reverse transcribed with the High Capacity cDNA Reverse Transcription Kit, so expressed TCRB transcripts were sequenced. Naive, central memory and regulatory T cell samples underwent deep immunoSEQ sequencing, averaging about 3.57 million total reads per sample. Sorted cells were lysed in RLT buffer and RNA was extracted with DNase-treated RNeasy Micro or Mini kits, depending on cell number. Each cell subset was processed separately to prevent cross-contamination, with patient and healthy donor samples processed together. The immunoSEQ multiplex PCR was used to amplify TCRB sequences from cDNA, yielding 87-bp fragments that span the CDR3 region. Sequencing of the amplicons was done on the Illumina HiSeq platform. Per the source publication's procedure: PCR bias was corrected computationally using synthetic template baselines, and reads within Hamming distance 2 were collapsed, with unmergeable singletons discarded. Reads were aligned against IMGT so that V, D and J genes, CDR3 length and insertions or deletions at six rearrangement sites could be assigned. Within each subset, clonotype counts were normalized to sorted cell number, after which true diversity and Gini coefficients were computed with the tcR R package. The overlap coefficient, calculated on TCRB nucleotide sequences, was used to quantify repertoire sharing. Out-of-frame TCRB sequences from naive cells were analyzed to stand in for the pre-selection repertoire. TCRdb obtained this table from immuneACCESS and retained in-frame rearrangements with V and J assigned. These tables miss some clones; where compared with another copy, unresolved V genes account for less than half of the shortfall, and the remainder is unexplained. V and J calls plus clone size are reproduced from that table; the DNA served to infer D and trimming. The sample table lists about 250,000 clones, 13% to 15% of them with a count of one. The ten largest make up more than 0.02% of the sample.

The data are from a study of beta chain features in type 1 diabetes (dated by TCRdb to the late 2010s). The study in broad terms: Mean age, gender distribution, total cell number and subset yield were not different between patients and healthy donors. Naive and central memory subsets were obtained from all 30 or so donors, but regulatory and stem cell-like memory subsets were isolated from only 8 patients and about eight healthy donors. The study compared TCRB repertoires of sorted circulating CD4+ T cell subsets between recently diagnosed type 1 diabetes patients and matched healthy donors. A total of 85 million to 110 million sorted cells were examined across all samples, and RNA yield correlated strongly with the number of cells per subset.

The study at large found these results: The naive, central memory and regulatory TCRB repertoires appeared to resemble one another more closely among patients than among healthy donors. A moderate but significant shortening of TCRB CDR3 length was observed in type 1 diabetes patients in all four CD4+ subsets. Sequencing cDNA rather than genomic DNA could over-represent highly expressing activated cells, although activation and CD3 levels did not differ between groups. Because the HLA sub-analyses included only small numbers of individuals, any influence of HLA type on TCRB rearrangement was left unresolved. PCR may preferentially amplify shorter templates, but because patient and control samples were amplified and corrected together, any resulting skew would affect both groups equally. Patients with type 1 diabetes made fewer insertions and deleted more nucleotides at VDJ recombination sites, implying thymic rearrangement abnormalities.

Compared with germline, V lacks 3 bases and J lacks 5 bases; bases without a gene match: 6. The CDR3 measures 15 amino acids from cysteine to phenylalanine. The DNA shown is the 45-base CDR3, in frame from base 1. CDR1 is given as LGHNA and CDR2 as YSLEER, both from the germline V gene. Each donor gave one peripheral blood draw, averaging about 120 mL, which was collected into heparinised tubes. Naive, central memory, regulatory and stem cell-like memory CD4+ T cells were sorted on a BD FACSAria II using a panel including CD45RO, CCR7, CD25, CD127, CD95 and CD27. A purity above 98% was achieved for all sorted populations. PBMCs were isolated right away by Lymphoprep density gradient centrifugation and were stained directly, without culture. To minimize batch effects, samples were stained and sorted in pairs, one healthy donor with one patient per experiment.

The receptor's source is a woman between 40 and 50 years old in good health. Sequenced sample: naive CD4+ T cells from blood. According to the study, the label for this sample's cell subset or site signals: true naive CD4+ T cells. The sequence joins TRBV4-3 to TRBJ1-2, and 10 junctional nucleotides match TRBD1. CDR3 region: CASSQSPGQGYGYTF. The DNA sequence reads TGCGCCAGCAGCCAGTCGCCGGGACAGGGGTATGGCTACACCTTC.